The rows below give T cell receptor beta chains drawn from one sample of a study of blood T cell repertoires in COVID-19. The method was immunoSEQ multiplex PCR; TCRdb's version includes in-frame clones alone and lacks a portion of them. This repertoire shows about 250,000 clones, around 81% found once; its top ten account for about 4.4%. Input material: peripheral blood. The receptor source for this set is a man aged 50-60 years with active or convalescent COVID-19. Both conserved end residues are part of each CDR3. Each record gives: V gene, CDR3 protein.

V gene: TRBV5-1
CDR3 protein: CASSLDGGWTEAFF

V gene: TRBV7-9
CDR3 protein: CASSPLAGGELFF

V gene: TRBV28
CDR3 protein: CASSLGGSSQPQHF

V gene: TRBV30
CDR3 protein: CAWGRTAPGNTIYF

V gene: TRBV11-1
CDR3 protein: CASSLTRGTEQYF

V gene: TRBV4-3
CDR3 protein: CASSQAHYSGTEAFF

V gene: TRBV5-1
CDR3 protein: CASSMSRTGELFF

V gene: TRBV9
CDR3 protein: CASSVEEDSGNTIYF

V gene: TRBV6-5
CDR3 protein: CASRPTGVSGNTIYF

V gene: TRBV12-2
CDR3 protein: CASRLPTGDYGYTF

V gene: TRBV5-5
CDR3 protein: CASSLVRDIGSPLHF

V gene: TRBV28
CDR3 protein: CACRQVGYTF

V gene: TRBV18
CDR3 protein: CASSPVEGNYGYTF

V gene: TRBV4-2
CDR3 protein: CASSQDLDEKLFF

V gene: TRBV29-1
CDR3 protein: CSVEETGGADTQYF

V gene: TRBV28
CDR3 protein: CASSLLTLAGNANQPQHF

V gene: TRBV2
CDR3 protein: CASSSGTGEQYF

V gene: TRBV7-9
CDR3 protein: CASSPPRGRAFF

V gene: TRBV7-6
CDR3 protein: CASSSPTANTGELFF

V gene: TRBV6-5
CDR3 protein: CASRTGTDTQYF

V gene: TRBV5-1
CDR3 protein: CASSLEDRVRDTQYF

V gene: TRBV3-1/TRBV3-2
CDR3 protein: CASSQTGLLSRGYTF

V gene: TRBV5-1
CDR3 protein: CASSLQGFANTGELFF